This note documents a single T cell receptor (beta chain) sequence. Its antigen remains unknown. Sequencing used immunoSEQ multiplex PCR; TCRdb keeps in-frame clones, though not all of them. Of some 14,000 clones in the sample, 70% were seen once. Per the germline V gene, CDR1 is LNHNV and CDR2 is YYDKDF (reference sequence). V lost 1 base to trimming and J lost 7 bases; unmatched junction nucleotides: 2. The CDR3 length is 13 residues. The entry originates in a study of graft-versus-host responses after intestinal transplantation. For the study at large: Transplant types were multivisceral, liver-intestinal, or isolated intestinal. Recipients were all induced with anti-thymocyte globulin, then given tacrolimus and steroids for roughly three years.

Study-wide findings and caveats: Some GvH clones appeared in ileal mucosa or blood before recipient bone marrow. Subjects displaying graft-donor T cell macrochimerism possessed elevated graft-versus-host to host-versus-graft clonal ratios inside allografts.

Processed graft tissue released its intraepithelial and lamina propria lymphocytes. The sample consisted of ileum tissue, taken around 700 days after intestinal transplantation. The sequence was collected from a human patient who received an intestinal transplant, so some T cells may come from the graft donor. This chain uses TRBV15 with TRBJ1-2; TRBD1 agrees at 8 bases. DNA of the CDR3: TGTGCCACCAGCAGAGCCAGGGGGCTTGGCTACACCTTC. Translation gives CATSRARGLGYTF.